This T cell receptor (beta chain) was obtained from a study of T cell responses to AZD1222 COVID-19 vaccine. Overall study results and limits: Scientists sampled the repertoires only once the peak T cell response had passed. Increases in Spike-specific TCR breadth and depth were seen after two AZD1222 doses. Distributed over spike, vaccine-associated CD4 TCRs predominated at 160-218 and 743-854. Reports say nearly half of spike-specific TCRs go after unmutated variant regions.

Turning to this clone: Its matching antigen is unknown.

Using immunoSEQ multiplex PCR, the repertoire was profiled, and TCRdb retains in-frame clones only, with some absent. The sample includes 95,000 to 150,000 clones, 85% to 90% of them seen just once. From germline, CDR1 is MGHRA and CDR2 YSYEKL. Germline trimming cut 1 base from V and 6 bases from J; bases unmatched to any gene: 11. The CDR3 is made up of 16 amino acids. The rearrangement links TRBV4-1 to TRBJ2-7; 8 bases are shared with TRBD1. This TCR came from an adult in good health. Sequencing used peripheral blood, obtained on day 0 of AZD1222 vaccination. The CDR3 is CASSQAGGQGAFEQYF. Written as DNA, the CDR3 is TGCGCCAGCAGCCAAGCTGGGGGGCAGGGGGCTTTCGAGCAGTACTTC.